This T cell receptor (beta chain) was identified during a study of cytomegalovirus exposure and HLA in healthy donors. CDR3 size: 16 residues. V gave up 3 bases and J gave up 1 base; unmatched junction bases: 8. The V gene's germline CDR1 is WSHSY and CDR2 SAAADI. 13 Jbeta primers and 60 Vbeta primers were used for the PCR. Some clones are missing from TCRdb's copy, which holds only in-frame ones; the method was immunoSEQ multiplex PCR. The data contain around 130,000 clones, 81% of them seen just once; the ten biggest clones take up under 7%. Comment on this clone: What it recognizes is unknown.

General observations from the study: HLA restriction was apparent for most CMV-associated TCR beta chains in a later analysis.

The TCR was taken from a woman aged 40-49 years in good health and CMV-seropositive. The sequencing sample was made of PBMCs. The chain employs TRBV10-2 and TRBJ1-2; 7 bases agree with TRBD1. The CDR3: CASSEVGGWSNYGYTF. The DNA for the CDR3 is TGCGCCAGCAGTGAAGTAGGGGGCTGGAGTAACTATGGCTACACCTTC.